The clone carrying this TCR beta chain was seen many times. Antigen specificity is unknown. These data originate in a study of regulatory T cells in long-lasting Graves disease. Findings and caveats of the study: When disease was persistent, TRBV28, TRBJ1-2 and TRBJ2-5 were the favored segments.

Germline CDR1 SGHTA, CDR2 FQGTGA. The CDR3 runs to 16 residues. V was pared by 0 bases and J by 6 bases, with 16 bases between. Arm-PCR with iRepertoire HTBI primers amplified the CDR3 regions for these TCR beta libraries. In TCRdb, the multiplex PCR reads were re-called with MiXCR into one record per CDR3 protein. The sample holds roughly 430,000 distinct CDR3 sequences, roughly 15% seen once. Time point given: newly diagnosed GD, antithyroid drugs for less than 3 months. Construction of the TCR library relied on RNA isolated from PBMCs. Patients came through an endocrinology department, and that department was in Xi'an, China. This sample was shared with a second study, whose subject was T cells in Graves' hyperthyroidism and ophthalmopathy.

The chain recombines TRBV7-3 with TRBJ2-3; D could derive from TRBD1 or TRBD2 (5 bases each). The receptor was isolated from a woman in her 30s with Graves disease. The material sequenced was peripheral blood mononuclear cells (PBMCs), taken at new diagnosis, from a patient treated with antithyroid drugs. CDR3 sequence: CASSLTWGSKGDTQYF. The CDR3 nucleotides are TGTGCCAGCAGCTTAACGTGGGGGTCTAAGGGGGATACGCAGTATTTT.